The 5 T cell receptor beta chains below all came from one sample that was sequenced in a study of technical replicates of blood from a handful of donors. Sequencing used immunoSEQ multiplex PCR; TCRdb keeps in-frame clones, though not all of them. The data show 80,000 to 100,000 clones, roughly 96% seen once. Sequencing was done on a sample of T cells isolated from PBMCs. These receptors came from a human donor in good health.

V is TRBV2 and J is TRBJ2-7, with 9 bases aligning to TRBD1. V trimming: 8 bases; J trimming: 1 base; junction bases outside the gene matches: 6. CDR3 length equals 14 residues. The germline gives CDR1 SNHLY, CDR2 FYNNEI. CDR3 residues: CASVPGQGSYEQYF. In DNA form, the CDR3 reads TGTGCCAGCGTGCCGGGACAGGGTTCCTACGAGCAGTACTTC.

This clone was seen just once. The V and J genes are TRBV5-5 and TRBJ2-7; 8 bases line up with TRBD1. Germline assignment: CDR1 SGHKS and CDR2 YYEKEE (reference sequence). The CDR3 is made up of 15 amino acids. V lost 3 bases, J lost 2 bases, and 7 bases stayed unmatched. The CDR3 nucleotides are TGTGCCAGCAGCTCCCAGGGGGCCACAACCTACGAGCAGTACTTC. This codes for CASSSQGATTYEQYF. Full variable domain (rest looked up from reference TRBV5-5 and TRBJ2-7): DAGVTQSPTHLIKTRGQQVTLRCSPISGHKSVSWYQQVLGQGPQFIFQYYEKEERGRGNFPDRFSARQFPNYSSELNVNALLLGDSALYLCASSSQGATTYEQYFGPGTRLTVT.

This chain joins TRBV11-3 and TRBJ2-2; TRBD1 aligns across 7 bases. Germline V gene sequence: CDR1 SGHNT, CDR2 YENEEA. The V gene end was trimmed by 4 bases and the J gene end by 0 bases; junction bases not matched to a gene: 2. The CDR3 sequence is 15 residues long. In DNA form, the CDR3 reads TGTGCCAGCAGCTCCGGGACAGCGAACACCGGGGAGCTGTTTTTT. This translates into CASSSGTANTGELFF.

The chain uses TRBV19 and TRBJ1-5; TRBD1 might be the D (5 bases). Germline loops: CDR1 LNHDA, CDR2 SQIVND (reference sequence). This CDR3 region has 13 residues. The V gene lost 6 bases and the J gene lost 5 bases, with 11 bases spanning the gap. The CDR3 here is CASRRDGDQPQHF. CDR3 coding DNA: TGTGCCAGTAGGCGGGACGGGGATCAGCCCCAGCATTTT.

The genes are TRBV2 and TRBJ2-1, with TRBD2 as a possible D gene (7 bases). The CDR3 length is 15 residues. Trimming took off 6 bases at V and 10 bases at J, with 22 bases between the two ends. Germline loops: CDR1 SNHLY, CDR2 FYNNEI. The chain's CDR3 is CASSREGGRIKEQFF. The DNA for the CDR3 is TGTGCCAGCAGCCGCGAGGGGGGGCGGATTAAGGAGCAGTTCTTC.